Below, 23 T cell receptor beta chains from the same sample are listed, as sequenced in a study of T-cell reconstitution after alpha-beta-depleted transplantation in children. Unique molecular identifiers featured in how the TCRbeta library was prepared. TCRdb processed the PCR reads anew with MiXCR; each CDR3 protein has one entry. The sample records about 510,000 distinct CDR3 sequences, more than 9.5% being singletons. The sample in question was PBMCs, mostly from graft donor cells, obtained 180 days after TCRalphabeta/CD19-depleted stem cell transplant. The origin of the receptors is a female patient under 10 years old who had a stem cell transplant for aplastic anemia, so the T cells may come from the graft donor.

A few counts support this clonotype. The chain is built from TRBV28 and TRBJ1-3; D perhaps matches TRBD1 (6 bases). Trimming stripped 7 bases from V and 0 bases from J, with 13 bases between. Per germline, CDR1 MDHEN and CDR2 SYDVKM. The CDR3 length is 15 residues. The CDR3 nucleotides are TGTGCCAGCACTCCGACAGGCTACTCTGGAAACACCATATATTTT. It encodes CASTPTGYSGNTIYF.

With regard to this clonotype: This likely comes from a read error, as the CDR3 has no conserved phenylalanine or tryptophan at its end. V is TRBV9 and J is TRBJ1-6, with D unresolved. Trimming took 0 bases from V and 6 from J, leaving 4 bases between them. The CDR3 runs 13 residues. The germline V gene encodes CDR1 SGDLS and CDR2 YYNGEE. DNA of the CDR3: TGTGCCAGCAGCGTAGGCCGTAATTCACCCCTCCACTTG. Translation gives CASSVGRNSPLHL.

Comment on this clonotype: This may stem from a read error, because a much larger clone lies one nucleotide away. The rearrangement uses TRBV12-3 or TRBV12-4 and TRBJ2-7, with TRBD2 matching 13 bases. This CDR3 region has 13 residues. V shed 9 bases and J 4 bases; nucleotides not matched to a gene: 3. The CDR3 loop is CASGTSGAYEQYF. DNA of the CDR3: TGTGCCAGTGGGACTAGCGGGGCGTACGAGCAGTACTTC.

The chain recombines TRBV27 with TRBJ2-5; TRBD2 might be the D (6 bases). The CDR3 runs to 15 residues. CDR1 MNHEY and CDR2 SMNVEV come from the germline V gene (reference sequence). V was trimmed by 6 bases and J by 2 bases, leaving 16 bases between them. The CDR3 here is CASRTGTVIQETQYF. In nucleotides, the CDR3 is TGTGCCAGCAGGACCGGGACTGTGATACAAGAGACCCAGTACTTC.

This clonotype was seen at least ten times. The CDR3 region has the DNA TGTGCCACCCGTAGAGGTGCTAGCTCCTACGAGCAGTACTTC. Encoded protein: CATRRGASSYEQYF. The chain has TRBV12-3 or TRBV12-4 and TRBJ2-7; D is unclear. This CDR3 has 14 amino acids. The germline V and J ends were trimmed by 10 bases and 0 bases, with 16 bases remaining between them.

CDR3 in amino acids: CASSPTVGAKNIQYF. DNA for the CDR3: TGTGCCAGCAGTCCGACGGTGGGGGCCAAAAACATTCAGTACTTC. V usage is TRBV12-3 or TRBV12-4 and J usage is TRBJ2-4; D remains unclear. The CDR3 covers 15 residues. The ends were cut back, 5 bases at V and 1 base at J, with 12 bases in the middle.

The chain is built from TRBV27 and TRBJ2-1, with 7 bases matching TRBD1. Germline V CDR1 and CDR2: MNHEY, SMNVEV (reference sequence). This CDR3 contains 18 residues. V lost 0 bases, J lost 3 bases, and 11 bases stayed unmatched. CDR3 region: CASSLSETGWLDYNEQFF. Here the CDR3 DNA reads TGTGCCAGCAGTTTATCTGAGACAGGGTGGTTGGACTACAATGAGCAGTTCTTC.

This clonotype was seen a few times. The rearrangement links TRBV29-1 to TRBJ1-5; D is perhaps TRBD1 (5 bases). CDR3 length equals 13 residues. Germline V gene lookup returns CDR1 SQVTM and CDR2 ANQGSEA. V was pared by 8 bases and J by 7 bases, with 18 bases between. CDR3 in amino acids: CSYRGGIGQPQHF. The CDR3 nucleotides read TGCAGCTACCGGGGCGGGATAGGGCAGCCCCAGCATTTT.

This clonotype was detected ten times or more. This chain connects TRBV5-5 to TRBJ2-7; D gene ambiguous. This CDR3 is 13 amino acids long. The germline V and J ends were trimmed by 0 bases and 2 bases, with 6 bases remaining between them. Germline CDR1 reads SGHKS; CDR2 reads YYEKEE (reference sequence). In DNA, the CDR3 is TGTGCCAGCAGCTTGGAACCCCCCTACGAGCAGTACGTC. It codes for CASSLEPPYEQYV.

This clonotype was seen at least ten times. The chain carries TRBV7-2 and TRBJ1-2; D remains unclear. This CDR3 comprises 12 residues. Germline CDR1 is SGHTA and CDR2 is FQGNSA. Trimming removed 3 bases from V and 3 bases from J, with 5 bases in between. In nucleotides, the CDR3 is TGTGCCAGCAGCTTCGGGGACTATGGCTACACCTTC. This translates into CASSFGDYGYTF.

This clonotype was observed a few times. The V gene is TRBV6-5, the J gene TRBJ2-7; D ambiguous. The CDR3 consists of 15 residues. Germline V gene data show CDR1 as MNHEY and CDR2 as SVGAGI. V was pared by 6 bases and J by 0 bases, with 15 bases between. For the CDR3, the DNA is TGTGCCAGCAGCTTGACTGTTCCCAGCTCCTACGAGCAGTACTTC. It encodes CASSLTVPSSYEQYF.

This clonotype has at least ten counts. This chain joins TRBV7-2 and TRBJ1-1, with TRBD1 matching over 9 bases. This CDR3 comprises 14 residues. From germline, CDR1 is SGHTA and CDR2 FQGNSA. V lost 6 bases and J lost 7; bases outside the gene matches: 9. The CDR3 sequence: CASSLGQGPVEAFF. The CDR3 DNA is TGTGCCAGCAGTCTCGGACAGGGGCCCGTTGAAGCTTTCTTT.

This rearrangement joins TRBV19 to TRBJ2-2; the D call may be TRBD1 or TRBD2 (5 bases each). The ends were cut back, 7 bases at V and 6 bases at J, with 15 bases in the middle. CDR3 length: 14 residues. Germline V gene sequence: CDR1 LNHDA, CDR2 SQIVND (reference sequence). The CDR3 region is CASNRDWGAGELFF. DNA of the CDR3: TGTGCCAGTAATCGGGATTGGGGCGCCGGGGAGCTGTTTTTT.

This clonotype was observed a few times. The chain uses TRBV18 and TRBJ2-3; D not certain. V dropped 4 bases and J dropped 4 bases, with 6 bases sitting between them. This CDR3 region has 12 residues. Germline V gene sequence: CDR1 KGHSH, CDR2 LQKENI. The CDR3 nucleotides read TGTGCCAGCTCACATGGCGCAGATACGCAGTATTTT. This sequence encodes CASSHGADTQYF.

A few counts support this clonotype. J is TRBJ2-1 and V is TRBV10-3; 15 bases line up with TRBD2. This CDR3 is built from 17 residues. The J segment lost 5 bases and the V segment lost 4 bases, leaving 6 bases of the junction unmatched. Per germline, CDR1 ENHRY and CDR2 SYGVKD. The CDR3 DNA follows: TGTGCCATCAGTGGGACTAGCGGGAGGGCCCCCGACAATGAGCAGTTCTTC. Protein sequence: CAISGTSGRAPDNEQFF.

On this clonotype itself: A clone one base away is much larger, so this may be a read error. The chain couples TRBV29-1 to TRBJ2-7; 9 nucleotides agree with TRBD2. In germline, CDR1 is SQVTM, CDR2 ANQGSEA. The CDR3 consists of 14 residues. J lost 8 bases, V lost 4 bases, and 12 bases had no gene match. The CDR3 sequence: CSVGSLAGAYKQYF. CDR3 DNA: TGCAGCGTTGGGTCTTTAGCGGGAGCGTACAAGCAGTACTTC.

This clonotype was counted between two and nine times. This chain uses TRBV29-1 with TRBJ1-1; D is possibly TRBD1 (6 bases). The CDR3 runs 13 residues. The germline V gene has CDR1 SQVTM and CDR2 ANQGSEA. Trimming removed 3 bases from V and 3 bases from J, with 11 bases in between. DNA of the CDR3: TGCAGCGTTGAGAACAGGGTGGACACTGAAGCTTTCTTT. Amino acids: CSVENRVDTEAFF.

V and J are TRBV12-3 or TRBV12-4 and TRBJ2-7; tentatively, D is TRBD1 (5 bases). The germline V and J ends were trimmed by 4 bases and 3 bases, with 10 bases remaining between them. The CDR3 is 13 amino acids. Here the CDR3 DNA reads TGTGCCAGCAGTTCTAGGGGTGGCTACGAGCAGTACGTC. Protein product: CASSSRGGYEQYV.

This clonotype was found a few times. Here the CDR3 DNA reads TGTGCCAGCAGTGAACAACTAGCGGGGGGCACAGATACGCAGTATTTT. It codes for CASSEQLAGGTDTQYF. The rearrangement links TRBV2 to TRBJ2-3, with 11 positions matching TRBD2. The germline gives CDR1 SNHLY, CDR2 FYNNEI. The CDR3 totals 16 residues. Trimming cost V 2 bases and J 1 base; bases outside gene matches: 2.

The V call is TRBV28, the J call TRBJ1-3; maybe TRBD1 (5 bases). Germline V lookup: CDR1 MDHEN, CDR2 SYDVKM. The CDR3 loop spans 18 amino acids. Between the trimmed V and J ends, which lost 1 base and 0 bases, there was a span of 16 bases. CDR3: CASSLSEDRGPSGNTIYF. The DNA of the CDR3 is TGTGCCAGCAGTTTATCCGAAGATCGGGGCCCCTCTGGAAACACCATATATTTT.

This clonotype occurred many times. The rearrangement links TRBV20-1 to TRBJ2-3; no definite D call. Trimming shortened V by 1 base and J by 3 bases, and 8 bases separated the two germline ends. This CDR3 is built from 13 residues. Germline loops: CDR1 DFQATT, CDR2 SNEGSKA (reference sequence). The CDR3 loop reads CSARGAKTDTQYF. CDR3 DNA: TGCAGTGCTAGAGGTGCAAAAACAGATACGCAGTATTTT.

The CDR3 loop reads CSALLIRVNTDTQYF. The CDR3 nucleotides read TGCAGTGCCCTTTTAATTAGGGTCAACACAGATACGCAGTATTTT. This chain joins TRBV20-1 and TRBJ2-3; D call uncertain. The CDR3 loop spans 15 amino acids. Germline assignment: CDR1 DFQATT and CDR2 SNEGSKA (reference sequence). With 6 bases removed from V and 2 bases from J, the gap between germline ends came to 18 bases.

The chain joins TRBV5-1 to TRBJ1-2; perhaps TRBD1 as D (6 bases). Per germline, CDR1 SGHRS and CDR2 YFSETQ. The CDR3 contains 15 residues. V was shortened by 1 base and J by 4 bases, with 14 bases between the two germline ends. CDR3 bases: TGCGCCAGCAGCTTGTACAGGGAAGATAGCTATGGCTACACCTTC. Its protein product is CASSLYREDSYGYTF.